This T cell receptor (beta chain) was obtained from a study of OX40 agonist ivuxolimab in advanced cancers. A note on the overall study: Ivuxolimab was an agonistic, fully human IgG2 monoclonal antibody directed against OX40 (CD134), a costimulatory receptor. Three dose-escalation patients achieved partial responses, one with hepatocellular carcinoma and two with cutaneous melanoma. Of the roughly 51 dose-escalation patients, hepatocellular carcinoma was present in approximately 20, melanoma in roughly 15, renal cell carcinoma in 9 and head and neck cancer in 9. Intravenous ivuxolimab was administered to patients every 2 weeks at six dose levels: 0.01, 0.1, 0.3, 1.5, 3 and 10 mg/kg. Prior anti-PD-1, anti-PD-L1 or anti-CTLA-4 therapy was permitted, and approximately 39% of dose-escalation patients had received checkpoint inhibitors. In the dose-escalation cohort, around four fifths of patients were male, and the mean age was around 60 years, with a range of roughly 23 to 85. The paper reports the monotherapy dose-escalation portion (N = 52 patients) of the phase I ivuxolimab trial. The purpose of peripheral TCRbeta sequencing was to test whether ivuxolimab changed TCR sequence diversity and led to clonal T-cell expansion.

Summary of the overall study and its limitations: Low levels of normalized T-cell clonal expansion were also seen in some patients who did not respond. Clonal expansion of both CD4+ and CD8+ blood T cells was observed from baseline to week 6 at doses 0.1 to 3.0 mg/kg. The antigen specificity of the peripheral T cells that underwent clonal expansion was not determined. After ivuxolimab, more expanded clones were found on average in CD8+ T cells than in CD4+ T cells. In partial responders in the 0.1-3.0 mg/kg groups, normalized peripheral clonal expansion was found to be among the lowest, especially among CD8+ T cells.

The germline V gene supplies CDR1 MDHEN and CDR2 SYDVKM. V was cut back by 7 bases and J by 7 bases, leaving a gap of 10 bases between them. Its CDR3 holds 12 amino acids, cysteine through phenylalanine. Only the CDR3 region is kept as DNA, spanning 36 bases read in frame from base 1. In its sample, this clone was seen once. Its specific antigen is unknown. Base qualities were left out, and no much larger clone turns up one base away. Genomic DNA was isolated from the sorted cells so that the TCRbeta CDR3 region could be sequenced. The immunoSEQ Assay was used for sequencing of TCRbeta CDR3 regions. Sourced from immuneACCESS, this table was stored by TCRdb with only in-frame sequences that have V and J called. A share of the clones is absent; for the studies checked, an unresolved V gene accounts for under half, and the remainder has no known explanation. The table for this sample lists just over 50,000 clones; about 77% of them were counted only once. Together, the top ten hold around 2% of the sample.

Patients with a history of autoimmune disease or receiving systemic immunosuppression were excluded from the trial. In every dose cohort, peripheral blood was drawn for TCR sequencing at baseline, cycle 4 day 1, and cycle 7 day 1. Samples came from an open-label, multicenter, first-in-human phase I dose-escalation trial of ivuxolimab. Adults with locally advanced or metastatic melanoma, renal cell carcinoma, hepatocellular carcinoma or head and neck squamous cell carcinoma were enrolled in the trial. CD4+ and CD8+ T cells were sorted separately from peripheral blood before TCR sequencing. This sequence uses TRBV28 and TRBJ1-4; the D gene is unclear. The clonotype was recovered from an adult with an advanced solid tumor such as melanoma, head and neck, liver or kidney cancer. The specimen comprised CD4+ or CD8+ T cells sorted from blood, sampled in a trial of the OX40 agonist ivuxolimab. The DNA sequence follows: TGTGCCAGCATTCGGCCCCTTGAAAAACTGTTTTTT. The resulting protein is CASIRPLEKLFF.